This passage covers 5 T cell receptor beta chains from one sample sequenced in a study of regulatory T cells in long-lasting Graves disease. Time point specified: persistent/refractory GD, antithyroid drugs over 5 years with positive TRAb. Construction of the TCR library relied on RNA isolated from PBMCs. To make TCR beta libraries, researchers used iRepertoire HTBI primers and Arm-PCR of CDR3 regions. MiXCR was run by TCRdb on the multiplex PCR reads, yielding one entry per CDR3 protein. Among more than 350,000 distinct CDR3 sequences, around 20% were seen once, and the ten largest hold over 11%. Material: peripheral blood mononuclear cells (PBMCs), obtained when the disease was refractory, from a patient treated with antithyroid drugs. These receptor sequences come from a female donor with Graves disease.

The chain combines TRBV20-1 with TRBJ1-1; D perhaps matches TRBD1 (6 bases). Trimming took off 6 bases at V and 0 bases at J, with 14 bases between the two ends. In germline, CDR1 is DFQATT, CDR2 SNEGSKA (reference sequence). This CDR3 is built from 14 residues. The CDR3 is CSASWGQLNTEAFF. The CDR3 bases are TGCAGTGCGTCGTGGGGGCAGCTGAACACTGAAGCTTTCTTT.

This clonotype was picked up a small number of times. CDR3 in DNA: TGTGCCAGCAGTCCCCAGGGGTCAAGGAGGGAGACCCAGTACTTC. This encodes CASSPQGSRRETQYF. The rearrangement links TRBV6-1 to TRBJ2-5, with D perhaps matching TRBD1 (6 bases). CDR3 length: 15 amino acids. V gave up 5 bases and J gave up 5 bases, with 18 bases separating them. Germline CDR1 MNHNS, CDR2 SASEGT.

This clonotype has more than one count but fewer than ten. The V gene is TRBV4-1, the J gene TRBJ2-2; 15 bases are shared with TRBD2. The CDR3 is 14 amino acids. V shed 11 bases, J shed 7 bases, and the junction held 5 bases outside the gene matches. Germline loops: CDR1 MGHRA, CDR2 YSYEKL. The CDR3 loop is CAAGLAGGGGELFF. CDR3 nucleotide sequence: TGCGCCGCCGGACTAGCGGGAGGGGGCGGGGAGCTGTTTTTT.

In its sample, this clonotype was seen many times. The rearrangement joins TRBV20-1 to TRBJ1-5; TRBD1 agrees at 8 bases. This CDR3 contains 15 residues. Losses at the gene ends were 2 bases for V and 3 bases for J; bases not matched to a gene: 6. CDR1 is DFQATT, CDR2 SNEGSKA, per germline (reference sequence). CDR3 sequence: CSARQSDRDNQPQHF. CDR3 bases: TGCAGTGCTAGACAATCGGACAGGGACAATCAGCCCCAGCATTTT.

V and J are TRBV20-1 and TRBJ1-2; 9 bases agree with TRBD1. With 6 bases clipped from V and 6 bases from J, the junction kept 8 bases outside the gene matches. Germline assignment: CDR1 DFQATT and CDR2 SNEGSKA (reference sequence). There are 13 residues in the CDR3. CDR3 DNA sequence: TGCAGTGCCGCATCCGGGACAGGGCATGGCTACACCTTC. This gives the protein CSAASGTGHGYTF.